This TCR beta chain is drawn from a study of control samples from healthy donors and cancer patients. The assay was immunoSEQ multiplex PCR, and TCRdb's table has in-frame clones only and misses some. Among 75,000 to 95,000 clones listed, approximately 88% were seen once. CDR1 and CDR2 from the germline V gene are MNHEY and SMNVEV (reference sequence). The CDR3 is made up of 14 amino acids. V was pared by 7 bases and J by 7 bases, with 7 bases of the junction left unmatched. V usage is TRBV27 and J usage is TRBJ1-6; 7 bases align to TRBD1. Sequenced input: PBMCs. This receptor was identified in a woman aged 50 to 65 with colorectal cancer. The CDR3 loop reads CASKVDRVNSPLHF. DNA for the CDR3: TGTGCCAGCAAGGTAGACAGGGTGAATTCACCCCTCCACTTT.